The 23 T cell receptor beta chains presented below share a single source sample, sequenced in a study of blood T cells in healthy people across ages. PCR was performed a second time for roughly 7 to 12 cycles using a sample-barcoded 5' primer and a J-beta primer mix. From the 5' RACE reads, TCRdb called clonotypes with MiXCR, one entry per CDR3 protein. The table lists some 1 million distinct CDR3 sequences, 40% to 50% of them singletons. Sequencing was done on a sample of blood. These receptors were obtained from a woman in her sixties or seventies in good health.

This clonotype appeared a few times. The V gene is TRBV7-9, the J gene TRBJ2-1, with D possibly being TRBD1 (6 bases). This CDR3 comprises 15 residues. CDR1 is SEHNR, CDR2 FQNEAQ, per germline (reference sequence). Trimming removed 6 bases at V and 0 bases at J, with 12 bases between. CDR3 loop: CASSRGHSSYNEQFF. In DNA, the CDR3 is TGTGCCAGCAGTCGGGGACATAGCTCCTACAATGAGCAGTTCTTC.

This clonotype was recorded only once. This sequence joins TRBV7-9 and TRBJ2-4; D is ambiguous. The CDR3 has 12 residues. V lost 2 bases, J lost 5 bases, and 4 bases lay in between. The germline V gene encodes CDR1 SEHNR and CDR2 FQNEAQ (reference sequence). The CDR3 loop is CASSLPQNIQYF. The CDR3 DNA sequence: TGTGCCAGCAGCTTACCCCAAAACATTCAGTACTTC.

Ten or more counts support this clonotype. V gene TRBV7-2 combines with J gene TRBJ2-3; D unclear. Germline V gene data show CDR1 as SGHTA and CDR2 as FQGNSA. Trimming removed 5 bases from V and 3 bases from J, with 6 bases in between. The CDR3 extends over 12 amino acids. The CDR3 spells CASSKRTDTQYF. The CDR3 nucleotides are TGTGCCAGCAGCAAGAGGACAGATACGCAGTATTTT.

In this sample, this clonotype turned up many times. The chain recombines TRBV5-1 with TRBJ2-1, with D maybe TRBD2 (5 bases). This CDR3 is 15 amino acids long. Germline CDR1 reads SGHRS; CDR2 reads YFSETQ. Trimming cost V 2 bases and J 1 base, with 10 bases left between them. The CDR3 DNA reads as TGCGCCAGCAGCTTTGGCGGGCCTTCCTACAATGAGCAGTTCTTC. It specifies CASSFGGPSYNEQFF.

This clonotype appeared many times. This chain uses TRBV2 with TRBJ2-7, with a tentative D call TRBD2 (6 bases). Deletions cut 6 bases from V and 0 bases from J, with 15 bases between. This CDR3 comprises 15 residues. Germline V gene sequence: CDR1 SNHLY, CDR2 FYNNEI. The CDR3: CASRDGTYSSYEQYF. CDR3 nucleotides: TGTGCCAGCAGGGACGGGACTTACAGCTCCTACGAGCAGTACTTC.

A few counts support this clonotype. This chain uses TRBV6-5 with TRBJ1-2, with D unresolved. V lost 2 bases to trimming and J lost 0 bases, with 16 bases between them. The CDR3 runs to 17 residues. Germline CDR1 is MNHEY and CDR2 is SVGAGI. The CDR3 DNA follows: TGTGCCAGCAGTTACATCAGTGTAAGGGAATCTAACTATGGCTACACCTTC. It yields the protein CASSYISVRESNYGYTF.

This clonotype was seen just once. The rearrangement joins TRBV30 to TRBJ2-5; the match to TRBD2 covers 9 bases. The CDR3 is 14 residues long. Unmatched junction bases numbered 4, after V lost 3 bases and J lost 2 bases. Germline V gene data show CDR1 as GTSNPN and CDR2 as SVGIG (reference sequence). The DNA of the CDR3 is TGTGCCTGGAGCCTAGCGGGAACACAAGAGACCCAGTACTTC. Amino acids: CAWSLAGTQETQYF.

The V gene is TRBV7-9, the J gene TRBJ2-3, with a weak D call TRBD2 (6 bases). The CDR3 runs to 14 residues. Germline V lookup: CDR1 SEHNR, CDR2 FQNEAQ (reference sequence). V lost 6 bases and J 1 base, leaving 11 bases between the germline ends. The CDR3 here is CASRRGMGTDTQYF. CDR3 in DNA: TGTGCCAGCAGGCGGGGCATGGGCACAGATACGCAGTATTTT.

The V call is TRBV2, the J call TRBJ2-1; D might be TRBD1 or TRBD2, each matching 6 bases. CDR3 length equals 15 residues. Germline assignment: CDR1 SNHLY and CDR2 FYNNEI. V lost 6 bases and J lost 5, with 17 bases in between. CDR3 bases: TGTGCCAGCAGAGAGGGGGAGGAGGGTGACAATGAGCAGTTCTTC. Its protein is CASREGEEGDNEQFF.

Only a few counts were recorded for this clonotype. This chain connects TRBV3-1 to TRBJ1-5, with D unclear. Germline lookup yields CDR1 LGHDT and CDR2 YNNKEL (reference sequence). V was cut by 0 bases and J by 2 bases, with 8 bases left in between. The CDR3 totals 15 residues. In DNA, the CDR3 is TGTGCCAGCAGCCAAGATCCCCAGGGCAATCAGCCCCAGCATTTT. The encoded protein is CASSQDPQGNQPQHF.

This chain uses TRBV3-1 with TRBJ2-4; the D gene is possibly TRBD2 (5 bases). The germline V and J ends were trimmed by 0 bases and 0 bases, with 12 bases remaining between them. Germline CDR1 and CDR2: LGHDT and YNNKEL (reference sequence). The CDR3 sequence is 17 residues long. CDR3 nucleotides: TGTGCCAGCAGCCAAGATCGAGGGAAACTAGCCAAAAACATTCAGTACTTC. Protein sequence: CASSQDRGKLAKNIQYF.

Regarding this clonotype: A junction boundary mismatches the germline segment, possibly from a read error. The V call is TRBV6-6, the J call TRBJ2-1; D is undetermined. The CDR3 spans 13 residues. Germline V lookup: CDR1 MNHNY, CDR2 SVGAGI (reference sequence). CDR3 DNA: TGTGTCAGCAGTTACTCGGGCAGCAAGGAGCAGTTCTTC. Translation gives CVSSYSGSKEQFF.

This rearrangement joins TRBV6-2 or TRBV6-3 to TRBJ2-1, with 8 positions matching TRBD2. The junction had 10 bases not matched to a gene; V was cut back by 5 bases and J by 4 bases. The V gene's germline CDR1 is MNHEY and CDR2 SVGEGT. The CDR3 sequence is 16 residues long. Written as DNA, the CDR3 is TGTGCCAGCAGTAACCGACGTAGCGGGGCTTACAATGAGCAGTTCTTC. It encodes CASSNRRSGAYNEQFF.

This clonotype was counted a few times. CDR3 protein: CSVGDRSSYEQYF. CDR3 nucleotides: TGCAGCGTTGGGGACAGAAGCTCCTACGAGCAGTACTTC. This chain joins TRBV29-1 and TRBJ2-7; 7 positions match TRBD1. The CDR3 loop spans 13 amino acids. The trim removed 4 bases at V and 0 bases at J, leaving 3 bases unmatched. Germline assignment: CDR1 SQVTM and CDR2 ANQGSEA.

This clonotype came up a few times. The chain has TRBV9 and TRBJ2-3; D not resolved. V was clipped by 0 bases and J by 5 bases, with 16 bases between them. Germline lookup yields CDR1 SGDLS and CDR2 YYNGEE. The CDR3 runs to 16 residues. As DNA, the CDR3 is TGTGCCAGCAGCGTAGGGAATCTCGGGCAGATAGATACGCAGTATTTT. Its protein product is CASSVGNLGQIDTQYF.

J is TRBJ1-2 and V is TRBV5-1; D not certain. There are 16 residues in the CDR3. Trimming took 0 bases from V and 6 from J, leaving 18 bases between them. Germline-derived CDR1 and CDR2 are SGHRS and YFSETQ. The CDR3 loop reads CASSLDRWARRHGYTF. CDR3 nucleotide sequence: TGCGCCAGCAGCTTGGATAGATGGGCCCGGCGGCATGGCTACACCTTC.

The sample holds one count of this clonotype. The chain joins TRBV20-1 to TRBJ2-3, with D perhaps matching TRBD1 (6 bases). The CDR3 consists of 15 residues. V was pared by 4 bases and J by 3 bases, with 17 bases between. Germline V lookup: CDR1 DFQATT, CDR2 SNEGSKA (reference sequence). CDR3 loop: CSATARDIGTDTQYF. As DNA, the CDR3 is TGCAGTGCTACGGCCCGGGACATAGGTACAGATACGCAGTATTTT.

This clonotype was counted only a few times. The chain couples TRBV20-1 to TRBJ2-7, with TRBD2 matching 8 bases. The germline CDR1 and CDR2 sequences are DFQATT and SNEGSKA (reference sequence). This CDR3 contains 15 residues. With 6 bases clipped from V and 6 bases from J, the junction kept 16 bases outside the gene matches. CDR3 sequence: CSAPRTGLSGVEQYF. The CDR3 DNA reads TGCAGTGCCCCGAGGACGGGACTTAGCGGGGTCGAGCAGTACTTC.

This clonotype was counted only a few times. V gene TRBV12-3 or TRBV12-4 combines with J gene TRBJ2-4, with TRBD1 matching 8 bases. Trimming cost V 3 bases and J 7 bases; bases outside gene matches: 5. The CDR3 contains 14 residues. The CDR3 loop reads CASSLTGAGNIQYF. The CDR3 DNA is TGTGCCAGCAGTTTGACAGGGGCGGGGAACATTCAGTACTTC.

As for this clonotype: One end of the junction fails to match germline, which may point to a read error. The J gene is TRBJ1-5, the V gene TRBV27; D is ambiguous. Germline assignment: CDR1 MNHEY and CDR2 SMNVEV (reference sequence). The CDR3 extends over 17 amino acids. The CDR3 nucleotides are TGTGCCAGCAGTTTATCGAAAGTTTATGGGAGCAGTCAGCCCCAGCATTTT. It translates to CASSLSKVYGSSQPQHF.

V is TRBV28 and J is TRBJ2-5; D perhaps matches TRBD1 (6 bases). CDR3 length: 17 residues. Germline CDR1 reads MDHEN; CDR2 reads SYDVKM. Between the trimmed V and J ends, which lost 5 bases and 3 bases, there was a span of 22 bases. CDR3 region: CASSPIPVGTLEETQYF. For the CDR3, the DNA is TGTGCCAGCAGTCCTATCCCAGTGGGGACACTTGAAGAGACCCAGTACTTC.

In regard to this clonotype: Its ends do not fully match the called genes, so a read error is possible. The V gene is TRBV6-6, the J gene TRBJ1-2, with D unresolved. Germline CDR1 MNHNY, CDR2 SVGAGI (reference sequence). The CDR3 loop spans 13 amino acids. The CDR3, as DNA: TGTGCCAGCAGACCCGACCTTAACTATGGCCACACCTTC. It encodes CASRPDLNYGHTF.

The chain uses TRBV5-1 and TRBJ2-2; 14 nucleotides agree with TRBD2. The CDR3 sequence is 18 residues long. With V trimmed by 4 bases and J by 0 bases, 5 bases remained unmatched. Germline CDR1 is SGHRS and CDR2 is YFSETQ. The CDR3 sequence: CASSAGLAGGPNTGELFF. The CDR3 nucleotides are TGCGCCAGCAGCGCCGGACTAGCGGGAGGACCGAACACCGGGGAGCTGTTTTTT.